The rows below give T cell receptor beta chains drawn from one sample of a study of shared clonotypes between healthy human individuals. Measured with immunoSEQ multiplex PCR; TCRdb has only the in-frame clones, and not every one. The sample comprises about 750,000 clones, 80% to 95% of which are singletons, and around 24% rests with the top ten. Sequenced sample: naive CD8+ T cells sorted from blood. These receptors all come from a man aged 25 to 40 in good health. CDR3s include the opening cysteine and the closing phenylalanine or tryptophan. Each record gives: V gene, CDR3 length, D gene, clone size, J gene, CDR3 DNA, CDR3 protein. The D gene is left open where the match is weak. The listing skips clone size in some rows; elsewhere it reads once, few, many or a size class.

TRBV27	13	TRBD2	once	TRBJ2-7	TGTGCCAGCAGTTGGGGAGGGGACTACGAGCAGTACTTC	CASSWGGDYEQYF
TRBV29-1	13	-	-	TRBJ2-5	TGCAGCGTTGAGGTGGTGGGGGAAGAGACCCAGTACTTC	CSVEVVGEETQYF
TRBV11-3	14	-	-	TRBJ2-1	TGTGCCAGCAGCTTACGAGGTTCCTACAATGAGCAGTTCTTC	CASSLRGSYNEQFF
TRBV25-1	16	TRBD2	-	TRBJ2-4	TGTGCCAGCAGCCCCGGGGGGGGAATTGGCAAAAACATTCAGTACTTC	CASSPGGGIGKNIQYF
TRBV19	18	TRBD1	-	TRBJ1-2	TGTGCCAGTAGTATAGAGATTGTACCAGGGGGTAGGAACTATGGCTACACCTTC	CASSIEIVPGGRNYGYTF
TRBV29-1	15	-	-	TRBJ2-7	TGCAGCGTTGAAGCCCAGGACAGCACCTCCTACGAGCAGTACTTC	CSVEAQDSTSYEQYF
TRBV14	18	TRBD2	once	TRBJ2-2	TGTGCCAGCAGCCCTGGTCTAGCGGGGCTGATGAACACCGGGGAGCTGTTTTTT	CASSPGLAGLMNTGELFF
TRBV29-1	15	TRBD2	-	TRBJ2-7	TGCAGCGTTGAAACCGGGACTAGCGGGAGTAACGAGCAGTACTTC	CSVETGTSGSNEQYF
TRBV6-1	12	-	few	TRBJ1-5	TGTGCCAGCAGTACATACCGGGAGCCCCAGCATTTT	CASSTYREPQHF
TRBV19	16	-	-	TRBJ1-5	TGTGCCAGTAGTAAGGAGGGCCTTTATAGCAATCAGCCCCAGCATTTT	CASSKEGLYSNQPQHF
TRBV28	17	TRBD2	-	TRBJ2-7	TGTGCCAGCAGACCCACGGCGGCTAGCGGGAGAGGCTACGAGCAGTACTTC	CASRPTAASGRGYEQYF
TRBV30	14	TRBD1	-	TRBJ2-1	TGTGCCTGGAGTGGTGGGACAGGCTACAATGAGCAGTTCTTC	CAWSGGTGYNEQFF
TRBV9	14	TRBD1	once	TRBJ2-1	TGTGCCGGCAGCTCCCCGACAGGGTTGGATGAGCAGTTCTTC	CAGSSPTGLDEQFF
TRBV11-1	15	TRBD1	-	TRBJ2-7	TGTGCCAGCAGCTCGCTGGACAGGGATTACTACGAGCAGTACTTC	CASSSLDRDYYEQYF
TRBV4-1	16	-	-	TRBJ1-4	TGCGCCAGCAGCCAACAACTACAGGGCATATTAGAAAAACTGTTTTTT	CASSQQLQGILEKLFF
TRBV5-1	12	-	once	TRBJ1-1	TGCGCCAGCAGCTTCGGACAAGCTGAAGCTTTCTTT	CASSFGQAEAFF
TRBV6-1	13	-	once	TRBJ1-2	TGTGCCAGCAGTGAGGCGGCGGGTGGTGGCTACACCTTC	CASSEAAGGGYTF
TRBV4-1	18	-	-	TRBJ2-7	TGCGCCAGCAGCCAAGAAGGACCAGACGGCGTCCTGTCCTACGAGCAGTACTTC	CASSQEGPDGVLSYEQYF
TRBV2	15	-	-	TRBJ1-5	TGTGCCAGCACCCACTTTCCGTATAGCAATCAGCCCCAGCATTTT	CASTHFPYSNQPQHF
TRBV27	14	TRBD2	-	TRBJ2-1	TGTGCCAGCAGTTTACAACTAGCGTACAATGAGCAGTTCTTC	CASSLQLAYNEQFF
TRBV13	15	TRBD1	-	TRBJ2-2	TGTGCCAGCAGCTCAGGGGGCGCGGGATCCGGGGAGCTGTTTTTT	CASSSGGAGSGELFF
TRBV27	14	-	-	TRBJ1-5	TGTGCCAGCAGTAACAGCGGCCCTAATCAGCCCCAGCATTTT	CASSNSGPNQPQHF
TRBV28	13	-	-	TRBJ2-7	TGTGCCAGCAGTTTAACCCACTCCTACGAGCAGTACTTC	CASSLTHSYEQYF
TRBV9	13	-	-	TRBJ2-5	TGTGCCAGCAACCTGGGGGGTGGGGTTAACCAGTACTTC	CASNLGGGVNQYF
TRBV7-2	15	TRBD2	once	TRBJ2-1	TGTGCCAGCAGAGCAAGCGGGAGGTCCTACAATGAGCAGTTCTTC	CASRASGRSYNEQFF
TRBV27	13	-	-	TRBJ2-7	TGTGCCAGCACCCGAGGGAGCTCCTACGAGCAGTACTTC	CASTRGSSYEQYF
TRBV11-2	15	TRBD1	few	TRBJ2-7	TGTGCCAGCAGCTACGGGACAGGCAGCTCCTACGAGCAGTACTTC	CASSYGTGSSYEQYF
TRBV28	16	-	-	TRBJ2-2	TGTGCCAGCACTTCCCTCCGACTACAATACACCGGGGAGCTGTTTTTT	CASTSLRLQYTGELFF
TRBV6-5	13	-	-	TRBJ2-1	TGTGCCAGCAACCTCCTTGGGGGGAATGAGCAGTTCTTC	CASNLLGGNEQFF
TRBV29-1	15	-	-	TRBJ1-1	TGCAGCGTTCCCGCCTACAGGGCCCCGAACACTGAAGCTTTCTTT	CSVPAYRAPNTEAFF
TRBV5-1	16	TRBD1	-	TRBJ2-7	TGCGCCAGCAGCTCTAATCCGGGACAGGGTTCCTACGAGCAGTACTTC	CASSSNPGQGSYEQYF
TRBV4-2	19	TRBD2	-	TRBJ2-4	TGTGCCAGCAGCCAAAAAGAGGGACTAGCGGGAGGGCCTGGGAACATTCAGTACTTC	CASSQKEGLAGGPGNIQYF
TRBV4-1	15	-	-	TRBJ2-7	TGCGCCAGCAGCCAAGGGACCGACCCTTCCTACGAGCAGTACTTC	CASSQGTDPSYEQYF
TRBV7-9	14	-	-	TRBJ2-5	TGTGCCAGCAGCTTAGCCGGCAACCAAGAGACCCAGTACTTC	CASSLAGNQETQYF
TRBV5-1	16	TRBD2	-	TRBJ2-1	TGCGCCAGCAGCTCCGGGACTAGCGGGACCTACAATGAGCAGTTCTTC	CASSSGTSGTYNEQFF
TRBV28	16	TRBD1	-	TRBJ2-1	TGTGCCAGCAGATCCGGGACAGGGTTTGCCTACAATGAGCAGTTCTTC	CASRSGTGFAYNEQFF
TRBV2	13	-	once	TRBJ2-7	TGTGCCAGCAGTGTTGGGGCAAGCTACGAGCAGTACTTC	CASSVGASYEQYF
TRBV4-1	18	-	-	TRBJ1-1	TGCGCCAGCAGCCACCCAACAGGCGGATCTTTTACGTCCCTTGAAGCTTTCTTT	CASSHPTGGSFTSLEAFF
TRBV5-4	14	-	-	TRBJ2-2	TGTGCCAGCAGTCCGGTGGCCGGGCCCGGGGAGCTGTTTTTT	CASSPVAGPGELFF
TRBV2	19	TRBD2	-	TRBJ2-3	TGTGCCAGCAGTGACCTAGCGGGAGGGCCCTCGGGGGGGACAGATACGCAGTATTTT	CASSDLAGGPSGGTDTQYF
TRBV30	14	TRBD1	-	TRBJ1-4	TGTGCCTGGAGTCCCGGACAGGCTGATGAAAAACTGTTTTTT	CAWSPGQADEKLFF
TRBV5-6	14	TRBD1	-	TRBJ2-7	TGTGCCAGCAGCTTCGGGACAGGGAAGTACGAGCAGTACTTC	CASSFGTGKYEQYF
TRBV30	15	-	-	TRBJ1-5	TGTGCCTGGAGTGTACGACATCCCCCGAGTCAGCCCCAGCATTTT	CAWSVRHPPSQPQHF
TRBV5-1	15	TRBD2	-	TRBJ2-7	TGCGCCAGCAGCTGGAGGACTAGCGGGAGTGTCGAGCAGTACTTC	CASSWRTSGSVEQYF
TRBV30	12	-	-	TRBJ2-7	TGTGCCTGGAGTGTAGGGGGGCTAGGTCAGTACTTC	CAWSVGGLGQYF
TRBV10-1	16	-	-	TRBJ2-3	TGCGCCAGCAGTGAGTCTATGGGCTCTTACACAGATACGCAGTATTTT	CASSESMGSYTDTQYF
TRBV27	17	-	-	TRBJ2-5	TGTGCCAGCAGTTTAGATCAGACCGGGGGTATGAAAGAGACCCAGTACTTC	CASSLDQTGGMKETQYF